A single sample gave rise to the 25 T cell receptor beta chains below, sequenced in a study of early T cells in non-severe SARS-CoV-2 infection. TCRdb ran MiXCR on the 5' RACE reads and lists one entry per CDR3 protein. The table has around 37,000 distinct CDR3 sequences, about 8.2% seen once. Sequencing was carried out using whole blood. The receptors derive from an adult who was a healthcare worker with PCR-confirmed SARS-CoV-2 infection or an uninfected control (not recorded which).

The sample holds many counts of this clonotype. The rearrangement links TRBV6-6 to TRBJ2-3; D gene unclear. CDR1 is MNHNY, CDR2 SVGAGI, per germline (reference sequence). V dropped 4 bases and J dropped 2 bases, with 4 bases sitting between them. This CDR3 region has 12 residues. The CDR3 is CASSSFTDTQYF. The CDR3 region has the DNA TGTGCCAGCAGTTCGTTCACAGATACGCAGTATTTT.

This clonotype was observed a handful of times. The chain uses TRBV7-2 and TRBJ2-7, with a weak D call TRBD1 (6 bases). CDR3 length: 14 amino acids. CDR1 and CDR2 (germline): SGHTA, FQGNSA. V was shortened by 1 base and J by 3 bases, with 10 bases between the two germline ends. The CDR3, as DNA: TGTGCCAGCAGCTTAGTGGGCAGGGGCTACGAGCAGTACTTC. Protein sequence: CASSLVGRGYEQYF.

This clonotype was counted a few times. The CDR3 reads CASSPTRIGYGYTF. The CDR3 DNA is TGTGCCAGCTCACCCACCCGAATTGGCTATGGCTACACCTTC. The chain links TRBV18 to TRBJ1-2; D not resolved. This CDR3 is 14 amino acids long. Germline CDR1 and CDR2: KGHSH and LQKENI. Trimming removed 3 bases at V and 4 bases at J, with 12 bases between.

There are many counts of this clonotype. The chain joins TRBV11-2 to TRBJ2-1, with a tentative D call TRBD1 (6 bases). From germline, CDR1 is SGHAT and CDR2 FQNNGV. V dropped 6 bases and J dropped 3 bases, with 12 bases sitting between them. The CDR3 loop spans 14 amino acids. CDR3 in DNA: TGTGCCAGCAGGGTTACAGGGAACTACAATGAGCAGTTCTTC. Amino acids: CASRVTGNYNEQFF.

This clonotype was observed at least ten times. V and J are TRBV20-1 and TRBJ1-2; D remains ambiguous. The CDR3 sequence is 12 residues long. The germline V and J ends were trimmed by 0 bases and 7 bases, with 9 bases remaining between them. Germline V CDR1 and CDR2: DFQATT, SNEGSKA (reference sequence). In DNA form, the CDR3 reads TGCAGTGCTAGAGATCACTTCGGTGGCTACACCTTC. This translates into CSARDHFGGYTF.

This clonotype was recorded many times. The V call is TRBV2, the J call TRBJ1-5; TRBD1 agrees at 7 bases. Germline V gene lookup returns CDR1 SNHLY and CDR2 FYNNEI. Germline trimming cut 5 bases from V and 4 bases from J; bases unmatched to any gene: 8. This CDR3 is built from 15 residues. The CDR3 here is CASSWAGGSNQPQHF. DNA for the CDR3: TGTGCCAGCAGTTGGGCAGGGGGGTCGAATCAGCCCCAGCATTTT. Full variable domain (outside the CDR3, taken from reference TRBV2 and TRBJ1-5): EPEVTQTPSHQVTQMGQEVILRCVPISNHLYFYWYRQILGQKVEFLVSFYNNEISEKSEIFDDQFSVERPDGSNFTLKIRSTKLEDSAMYFCASSWAGGSNQPQHFGDGTRLSIL.

The sample holds a few counts of this clonotype. J is TRBJ1-5 and V is TRBV24-1; weak D call: TRBD1 (6 bases). Germline assignment: CDR1 KGHDR and CDR2 SFDVKD. The CDR3 is 11 amino acids. Trimming removed 0 bases at V and 15 bases at J, with 8 bases between. Here the CDR3 reads CATSDLGTMHF. As DNA, the CDR3 is TGTGCCACCAGTGATTTGGGGACAATGCATTTT.

This clonotype showed up just a few times. The chain has TRBV6-5 and TRBJ2-7; 14 bases align to TRBD2. CDR1 and CDR2 (germline): MNHEY, SVGAGI. After removal of 0 bases from V and 4 bases from J, the junction contained 2 bases not matched to a gene. There are 16 residues in the CDR3. The CDR3 coding sequence is TGTGCCAGCAGTTACTCAGGGACTAGCGGGGGTTACGAGCAGTACTTC. Its protein product is CASSYSGTSGGYEQYF.

In this sample, this clonotype turned up many times. This chain connects TRBV20-1 to TRBJ1-5; D uncertain. The ends were cut back, 0 bases at V and 4 bases at J, with 16 bases in the middle. The CDR3 spans 16 residues. Germline CDR1 is DFQATT and CDR2 is SNEGSKA (reference sequence). CDR3 nucleotides: TGCAGTGCTAGAGATCCGGGAGGCCGGGGAAATCAGCCCCAGCATTTT. It codes for CSARDPGGRGNQPQHF.

Many counts were recorded for this clonotype. The rearrangement links TRBV27 to TRBJ1-2; D is undetermined. Germline V gives CDR1 MNHEY, CDR2 SMNVEV (reference sequence). The CDR3 consists of 13 residues. Trimming took 2 bases from V and 3 from J, leaving 7 bases between them. The CDR3 protein is CASSLRSHYGYTF. The CDR3 DNA follows: TGTGCCAGCAGTTTAAGGTCCCACTATGGCTACACCTTC.

This clonotype was found many times. The chain joins TRBV5-5 to TRBJ2-7; 12 nucleotides match TRBD2. Germline CDR1 SGHKS, CDR2 YYEKEE (reference sequence). The CDR3 spans 15 residues. V lost 0 bases to trimming and J lost 6 bases; unmatched junction nucleotides: 4. The CDR3 DNA reads TGTGCCAGCAGCTTGGCGACTAGCGGGGGTATCGAGCAGTACTTC. It specifies CASSLATSGGIEQYF.

This clonotype was detected ten times or more. The J gene is TRBJ1-1, the V gene TRBV9; D might be TRBD1 (5 bases). This CDR3 region has 13 residues. Germline CDR1 and CDR2: SGDLS and YYNGEE. The germline V and J ends were trimmed by 4 bases and 11 bases, with 18 bases remaining between them. This CDR3 is CASSLNSGQGAFF. DNA for the CDR3: TGTGCCAGCAGCCTCAATTCCGGGCAGGGTGCTTTCTTT.

In this sample, this clonotype turned up once. This sequence may be a read error, since a much larger clone differs from it by one base. The chain employs TRBV7-2 and TRBJ1-2, with D perhaps TRBD1 (5 bases). The ends were cut back, 0 bases at V and 4 bases at J, with 12 bases in the middle. Looked up from germline, CDR1 is SGHTA and CDR2 is FQGNSA. CDR3 length: 15 residues. In nucleotides, the CDR3 is TGTGCCAGCAGCTTAGCTGGGGGTTATTCCTATGGCTACACCTTC. Its protein product is CASSLAGGYSYGYTF.

This clonotype was counted at least ten times. The chain joins TRBV5-1 to TRBJ2-6; 8 bases agree with TRBD1. J lost 5 bases, V lost 0 bases, and 13 bases had no gene match. This CDR3 contains 19 residues. The germline CDR1 and CDR2 sequences are SGHRS and YFSETQ. The CDR3 loop reads CASSLASGQGNLWANVLTF. The CDR3 DNA reads TGCGCCAGCAGCTTGGCCTCTGGACAGGGTAACCTCTGGGCCAACGTCCTGACTTTC.

This clonotype came up many times. The chain combines TRBV7-2 with TRBJ2-1; 11 bases align to TRBD2. The germline V gene encodes CDR1 SGHTA and CDR2 FQGNSA. The CDR3 covers 15 residues. The ends lost 6 bases at V and 7 bases at J; junction bases unmatched: 8. The CDR3 protein is CASRSLAGGWNEQFF. CDR3 coding DNA: TGTGCCAGCAGATCCCTAGCGGGGGGATGGAATGAGCAGTTCTTC.

This clonotype was counted ten times or more. The chain recombines TRBV7-9 with TRBJ2-5; D is unresolved. Between the trimmed V and J ends, which lost 2 bases and 5 bases, there was a span of 9 bases. This CDR3 spans 13 amino acids. The V gene's germline CDR1 is SEHNR and CDR2 FQNEAQ (reference sequence). In DNA, the CDR3 is TGTGCCAGCAGCTTATCCTGGGCGGAGACCCAGTACTTC. Encoded protein: CASSLSWAETQYF.

The sample holds many counts of this clonotype. The chain joins TRBV5-1 to TRBJ1-1; 7 bases agree with TRBD1. Germline trimming cut 5 bases from V and 4 bases from J; bases unmatched to any gene: 14. CDR3 size: 16 residues. The germline gives CDR1 SGHRS, CDR2 YFSETQ. Here the CDR3 DNA reads TGCGCCAGCAGGCCGAGTAACAGGGGTTTCGGCACTGAAGCTTTCTTT. Protein product: CASRPSNRGFGTEAFF.

The table lists this clonotype with a few counts. The chain has TRBV25-1 and TRBJ1-1, with a tentative D call TRBD1 (6 bases). Trimming removed 5 bases from V and 6 bases from J, with 13 bases in between. This CDR3 has 13 amino acids. Germline CDR1 and CDR2: MGHDK and SYGVNS. CDR3 nucleotides: TGTGCCAGCAGTAAAGCACAGGGTGCTGAAGCTTTCTTT. Translating gives CASSKAQGAEAFF.

This clonotype was found many times. The chain carries TRBV7-3 and TRBJ1-2, with TRBD1 matching 8 bases. CDR1 and CDR2 (germline): SGHTA, FQGTGA. Germline trimming cut 4 bases from V and 7 bases from J; bases unmatched to any gene: 5. The CDR3 is made up of 13 amino acids. The CDR3 loop is CASSSRTGIGYTF. The DNA of the CDR3 is TGTGCCAGCAGCTCCCGGACAGGGATTGGCTACACCTTC.

This clonotype has only a few counts. This chain uses TRBV12-3 or TRBV12-4 with TRBJ1-5, with D possibly being TRBD1 (5 bases). The CDR3 length is 16 residues. V gave up 3 bases and J gave up 0 bases, with 12 bases separating them. CDR3 DNA: TGTGCCAGCAGTTTTTGGGGGTTGTATAGCAATCAGCCCCAGCATTTT. Amino acids: CASSFWGLYSNQPQHF.

Many counts were recorded for this clonotype. The chain uses TRBV11-3 and TRBJ2-1, with TRBD1 as a possible D gene (5 bases). The germline CDR1 and CDR2 sequences are SGHNT and YENEEA. The CDR3 is 15 residues long. V was cut by 2 bases and J by 6 bases, with 14 bases left in between. Here the CDR3 DNA reads TGTGCCAGCAGCTTACGGCAGGGTGGGGTCAATGAGCAGTTCTTC. Translating it yields CASSLRQGGVNEQFF.

This clonotype was seen many times. This chain joins TRBV27 and TRBJ2-5, with D tentatively TRBD1 (5 bases). V was trimmed by 2 bases and J by 4 bases, leaving 11 bases between them. The CDR3 consists of 14 residues. The V gene's germline CDR1 is MNHEY and CDR2 SMNVEV (reference sequence). Written as DNA, the CDR3 is TGTGCCAGCAGTTTAGCCAGGGCCGGAGAGACCCAGTACTTC. Amino acids: CASSLARAGETQYF.

This clonotype was counted ten times or more. The CDR3 sequence is CASSFGGRMNTEAFF. The CDR3 DNA is TGTGCCAGCAGCTTTGGGGGCCGAATGAACACTGAAGCTTTCTTT. This chain joins TRBV5-5 and TRBJ1-1; tentatively, D is TRBD1 (6 bases). CDR3 size: 15 residues. V was clipped by 2 bases and J by 0 bases, with 11 bases between them. Germline lookup yields CDR1 SGHKS and CDR2 YYEKEE (reference sequence).

The sample holds many counts of this clonotype. For the CDR3, the DNA is TGTGCCAGCAGCCCAGCTGGGAGCAATCAGCCCCAGCATTTT. As protein: CASSPAGSNQPQHF. This sequence joins TRBV11-2 and TRBJ1-5; D call uncertain. The CDR3 spans 14 residues. Germline V gene sequence: CDR1 SGHAT, CDR2 FQNNGV. Trimming shortened V by 5 bases and J by 1 base, and 9 bases separated the two germline ends.

V is TRBV7-2 and J is TRBJ2-5; 8 bases align to TRBD1. V dropped 5 bases and J dropped 6; count of bases not matched to a gene: 14. The CDR3 runs 16 residues. Per the germline V gene, CDR1 is SGHTA and CDR2 is FQGNSA. The CDR3 DNA follows: TGTGCCAGCAGCCAGGGGGCGGATCTGCCTTGGAAGACCCAGTACTTC. It encodes CASSQGADLPWKTQYF.